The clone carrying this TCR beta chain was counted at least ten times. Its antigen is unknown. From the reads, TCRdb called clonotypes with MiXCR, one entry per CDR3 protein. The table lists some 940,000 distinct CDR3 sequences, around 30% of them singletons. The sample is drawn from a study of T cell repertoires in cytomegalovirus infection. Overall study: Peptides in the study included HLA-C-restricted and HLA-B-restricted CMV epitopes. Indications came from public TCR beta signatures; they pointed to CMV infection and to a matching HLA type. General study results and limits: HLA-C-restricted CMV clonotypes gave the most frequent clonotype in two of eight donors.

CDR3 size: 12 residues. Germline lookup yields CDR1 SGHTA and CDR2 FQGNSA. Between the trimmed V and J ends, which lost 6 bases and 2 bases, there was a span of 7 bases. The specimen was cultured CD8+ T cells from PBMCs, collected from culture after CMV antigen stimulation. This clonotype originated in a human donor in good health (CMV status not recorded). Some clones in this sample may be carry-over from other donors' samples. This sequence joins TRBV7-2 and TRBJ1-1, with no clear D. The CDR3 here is CASSYKNTEAFF. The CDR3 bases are TGTGCCAGCAGTTACAAAAACACTGAAGCTTTCTTT.